This T cell receptor beta chain was obtained from a study of neurological immune-mediated disorders. Notes on the study in general: TCR clonal expansion peaked in HTLV-1-associated myelopathy patients and was lowest in multiple sclerosis patients. Association with the multiple sclerosis repertoire cluster was not found for any clinical or MRI feature. According to phylogenetic grouping, one related-CDR3 cluster, a possible signature, contained the repertoires of 18 of 34 multiple sclerosis patients.

This clonotype came up many times. Its matching antigen is unknown. A 10-nucleotide random UMI tagged transcripts in template-switch 5'RACE cDNA synthesis. TCRdb redid the calling of the 5' RACE reads with MiXCR, one entry per CDR3 protein. The table records about 74,000 distinct CDR3 sequences, around 5% of them present only once. Germline lookup yields CDR1 SGHRS and CDR2 YFSETQ. Trimming took 4 bases from V and 2 from J; bases not matched to a gene: 11. CDR3 length: 16 amino acids. The clonotype was recovered from a man aged 18 to 35 with multiple sclerosis. Sequencing was performed on PBMCs. The gene calls are TRBV5-1 and TRBJ1-2; TRBD1 matches 7 bases. The CDR3 region has the DNA TGCGCCAGCAGCCCCCGGGACAGCTTAGGAAACTATGGCTACACCTTC. Translating it yields CASSPRDSLGNYGYTF.